This TCR beta chain was identified in a study of regulatory T cells in long-lasting Graves disease (dated by TCRdb to about 2021). For the study in its entirety: Antithyroid drugs had been taken for less than 3 months by newly diagnosed Graves' disease patients. Peripheral blood TCR sequencing and RNA sequencing compared persistent Graves' disease patients with newly diagnosed Graves' disease patients. The study was conducted in China and was registered as a clinical trial. A total of 35 or so samples were covered by TCR sequencing, comprising approximately 13 persistent and 20 or so newly diagnosed Graves' disease patients.

Overall study results and their limits: Only peripheral blood was studied, because thyroid tissue, the primary lesion, was inaccessible. Persistent disease showed preferential use of TRBV28, TRBJ1-2 and TRBJ2-5, whereas newly diagnosed disease favored TRBV20-1 and TRBJ2-1. Compared with newly diagnosed patients, persistent Graves' disease patients had lower TCR Shannon entropy and fewer highly expanded clones, which suggests clonal expansion. A larger number of public clonotypes was shared among persistent patients (approximately 3,000) than among newly diagnosed patients (around 880). As a limitation, the authors acknowledged that the small sample size may reduce accuracy. Sequencing and analysis were limited to the TCR beta chain.

This clonotype was seen repeatedly, ten times or more. Its antigen has not been determined. The sample holds no much larger clone one base away, and base qualities are not on file. The CDR3, from cysteine to phenylalanine, totals 13 residues. Only CDR3 DNA is held: 39 bases, read in frame from base 1. Per the germline V gene, SNHLY is the CDR1 and FYNNEI is the CDR2. At the junction V is shortened by 3 bases and J by 0 bases, with 5 bases in between. The protocol used for the library was multiplex PCR. TCRdb shows the sequencer as Illumina HiSeq 4000. CDR3 regions were amplified by Arm-PCR with iRepertoire HTBI primers to construct TCR beta libraries. Before sequencing, the PCR products went through gel purification. In the source study's methods: Gene usage analysis of CDR3 amino acid clonotypes used the 60 to 75 TRBV and around 13 TRBJ segments found across samples. Filtered high-quality paired reads were merged into contigs using COPE and FqMerger. BLAST was used to align contigs to IMGT TRBV, TRBD and TRBJ reference genes, and CDR3 was defined according to IMGT. Any clonotype with a frequency above 0.1% was counted as a highly expanded clone. Shannon entropy was used to measure repertoire diversity, and the Gini coefficient was used to measure V-J evenness. A clonotype found in more than one individual was treated as public. TCRdb trimmed public reads at Q25 via fastp, called clones via MiXCR and kept in-frame beta chains. Rows with one shared CDR3 protein collapse into an entry with the most common genes and DNA. For this entry, the V and J calls and clone size follow TCRdb and not the study's own pipeline. The sample has 680,000 or so distinct CDR3 sequences on record, approximately 15% of them singletons. 18% of the sample is in the top ten clones.

This specimen's time point label, interpreted: newly diagnosed GD, antithyroid drugs for less than 3 months. For both TCR sequencing and RNA sequencing, RNA was extracted from PBMCs using TRIzol. The diagnosis of Graves' disease was made according to American Thyroid Association guidelines. Patients for the study were recruited at an endocrinology department in Xi'an, China. From each patient, nine milliliters of peripheral blood was collected into an EDTA anticoagulant tube. Ficoll Paque Plus density gradient separation was used to isolate PBMCs, and no further T cell sorting was performed. An Agilent 2100 Bioanalyzer and agarose gel were used to check RNA quality, while a NanoDrop 2000 measured RNA concentration. The data also belong to a second study, concerning T cells in Graves' hyperthyroidism and ophthalmopathy. From the second report: Stable Graves' hyperthyroidism was defined as no progression to ophthalmopathy during 18 months of follow-up. Hyperthyroidism patients were newly diagnosed, had a disease duration of under 2 months, and were aged 18 to 65 years. Any patient with an uncontrolled infection, another autoimmune disease, pregnancy or lactation was excluded. Diagnoses were established on the basis of clinical symptoms, serum thyroxine and TRAb, thyroid ultrasound, and orbital computed tomography. The first round of RT-PCR for the TCR CDR3 was performed with the HTBI primer set and the Qiagen OneStep RT-PCR kit. Most expanded thyroid clonotypes (frequency above 0.001) were also detected in blood, a finding suggesting that blood repertoires may reflect thyroid immune responses. In cross-validation, a model built on a 13 V-J signature told ophthalmopathy apart from stable hyperthyroidism with under 90% sensitivity and about 81% specificity, and in testing the same model reached 80%/75%. In validation, the model predicted progression to ophthalmopathy a median of roughly 6.2 months before onset, with roughly 70% sensitivity and 72.22% specificity. TCR V-J signatures able to tell the groups apart were searched for in a discovery cohort of some 97 patients, of whom more than 40 had Graves' ophthalmopathy and 55 to 65 had stable Graves' hyperthyroidism. Whether ophthalmopathy could be predicted prospectively was tested in an independent validation cohort made up of about 20 hyperthyroidism patients plus 17 patients who later progressed to ophthalmopathy. For training and testing, the 80 to 100 patients in the discovery cohort were randomly divided in a 7:3 ratio. The study also compared thyroid tissue and blood T-cell repertoires from roughly 6 Graves' hyperthyroidism patients. After sampling, hyperthyroidism patients received methimazole starting at 30 mg daily, and ophthalmopathy patients received high-dose intravenous methylprednisolone. A second multiplex PCR round built the libraries, followed by size selection and purification. Libraries were sequenced paired-end with 100 bp reads on an Illumina HiSeq2000. SOAPnuke was used to process the raw data, throwing out any read that contained adapters or uncalled bases, had a mean Phred below 15, or lacked an exact constant-primer or identifier match. High-quality paired reads were merged using COPE v1.2.5, and each unique nucleotide sequence was defined as a clonotype. Clonotypes were aligned to IMGT TRBV, TRBD and TRBJ reference segments using MiTCR v1.1. Analysis was restricted to V-J combinations with a frequency above 0.0001, which covered 99.2% of repertoires. The TCS score was defined as F50 (clonal expansion) divided by E x V (chaos), with BLOSUM62-based TCRdist calculated between CDR3 peptides within each V-J. Welch's t-statistics and random forest reduced 514 V-J features to around 14, which were used in a naive Bayes classifier (R e1071). No statistical method was used to fix the sample size in advance, and group allocation was not hidden from the investigators. The paper reports TCR Vbeta CDR3 sequencing of 130 to 150 peripheral blood samples: over 40 ophthalmopathy, around 80 hyperthyroidism and around 17 progressor patients.

The sequence was obtained from a woman younger than 45 with Graves disease. Donor details come from another sample of the same person, matched by shared clones. The starting material was peripheral blood mononuclear cells (PBMCs), obtained at new diagnosis, from a patient treated with antithyroid drugs. Recombination connected TRBV2 to TRBJ1-1; no D gene can be assigned with confidence. This receptor carries the CDR3 CASSEHMNTEAFF. The nucleotide sequence reads as follows: TGTGCCAGCAGTGAGCACATGAACACTGAAGCTTTCTTT.